The clone carrying this TCR beta chain was picked up a small number of times. Its antigen remains unknown. The data were taken from a study of T-cell reconstitution after alpha-beta-depleted transplantation in children. Broader study findings: Surviving recipient cells, namely T cells and thymic progenitors, were the source of high day-60 TCRbeta diversity in some patients.

TCRbeta library construction was performed incorporating unique molecular identifiers. TCRdb re-called the PCR reads through MiXCR, storing one row per CDR3 protein. The table lists under 400,000 distinct CDR3 sequences, roughly 25% of them singletons, with approximately 11% in the top ten. The sequence was obtained from a male patient between 5 and 17 years old who had a stem cell transplant for acute lymphoblastic leukemia, so the T cells may come from the graft donor. Sequenced here: PBMCs, mostly from graft donor cells, sampled 180 days after TCRalphabeta/CD19-depleted stem cell transplant.

The CDR3: CASSPSNPGELFF. CDR3 coding DNA: TGTGCCAGCAGCCCCTCCAATCCCGGGGAGCTGTTTTTT. This chain uses TRBV7-3 with TRBJ2-2; unclear D gene. The germline CDR1 and CDR2 sequences are SGHTA and FQGTGA. Between the trimmed V and J ends, which lost 5 bases and 6 bases, there was a span of 10 bases. The CDR3 runs 13 residues.